Below are 8 T cell receptor beta chains sequenced from a single sample in a study of T cell changes during pregnancy in multiple sclerosis. Using immunoSEQ multiplex PCR, the repertoire was profiled, and TCRdb retains in-frame clones only, with some absent. The top ten hold 0.75% to 0.95% of the sample, which has roughly 100,000 clones, around 91% seen once. The material sequenced was peripheral blood, taken after pregnancy. These receptors all come from a female donor with multiple sclerosis, enrolled in a pregnancy study.

This clone appeared once. The V gene is TRBV20-1, the J gene TRBJ2-3, with TRBD2 as a possible D gene (5 bases). The CDR3 is 11 amino acids. In germline, CDR1 is DFQATT, CDR2 SNEGSKA (reference sequence). CDR3 DNA sequence: TGCAAATGCGGGCGCACAGATACGCAGTATTTT. It encodes CKCGRTDTQYF.

The chain has TRBV11-2 and TRBJ2-7; 8 nucleotides align to TRBD2. The V and J ends lost 1 base and 4 bases, in that order; junction bases with no gene match: 12. The CDR3 is 17 residues long. CDR1 SGHAT and CDR2 FQNNGV come from the germline V gene. CDR3 in DNA: TGTGCCAGCAGCTTAGGCGGTTTGGCGGGAGGCAATTACGAGCAGTACTTC. Its translation is CASSLGGLAGGNYEQYF.

This clone has only one observation. This chain connects TRBV27 to TRBJ2-6, with unresolved D. Germline V lookup: CDR1 MNHEY, CDR2 SMNVEV (reference sequence). V lost 3 bases to trimming and J lost 1 base, with 4 bases between them. The CDR3 totals 14 residues. The CDR3: CASSLSSGANVLTF. CDR3 sequence (DNA): TGTGCCAGCAGTTTGAGTTCTGGGGCCAACGTCCTGACTTTC.

The genes are TRBV6-6 and TRBJ2-7; D is possibly TRBD2 (5 bases). Germline V gives CDR1 MNHNY, CDR2 SVGAGI (reference sequence). The CDR3 extends over 14 amino acids. V shed 7 bases and J shed 1 base, with 14 bases lying between them. CDR3 protein: CASNPSGVSYEQYF. The CDR3 region has the DNA TGTGCCAGCAATCCCTCCGGGGTATCCTACGAGCAGTACTTC.

The rearrangement uses TRBV5-1 and TRBJ2-7; 12 bases fit TRBD2. The germline V gene has CDR1 SGHRS and CDR2 YFSETQ. J gave up 5 bases and V 4 bases, and 13 bases lay outside the gene matches. This CDR3 is built from 17 residues. The CDR3 coding sequence is TGCGCCAGCAGCCCGGGGGCGCTAGCGGGGGGGCTCCACGAGCAGTACTTC. Protein sequence: CASSPGALAGGLHEQYF. The full variable domain, completed using reference TRBV5-1 and TRBJ2-7, is KAGVTQTPRYLIKTRGQQVTLSCSPISGHRSVSWYQQTPGQGLQFLFEYFSETQRNKGNFPGRFSGRQFSNSRSEMNVSTLELGDSALYLCASSPGALAGGLHEQYFGPGTRLTVT.

V and J are TRBV9 and TRBJ1-3; no definite D call. Deletions cut 3 bases from V and 0 bases from J, with 19 bases between. This CDR3 comprises 18 residues. The germline CDR1 and CDR2 sequences are SGDLS and YYNGEE. In DNA, the CDR3 is TGTGCCAGCAGCGGACATTTTAAAGATCGTTTCTCTGGAAACACCATATATTTT. It yields the protein CASSGHFKDRFSGNTIYF.

The CDR3 nucleotides are TGTGCCAGCAGTTTCACCGGGGGTGGCTACACCTTC. Protein: CASSFTGGGYTF. This rearrangement joins TRBV27 to TRBJ1-2; maybe TRBD1 (5 bases). CDR1 is MNHEY, CDR2 SMNVEV, per germline (reference sequence). The CDR3 runs to 12 residues. Trimming removed 3 bases at V and 7 bases at J, with 9 bases between.

The rearrangement uses TRBV6-5 and TRBJ1-6; the match to TRBD1 covers 7 bases. From germline, CDR1 is MNHEY and CDR2 SVGAGI. V dropped 6 bases and J dropped 3; count of bases not matched to a gene: 5. The CDR3 loop spans 15 amino acids. CDR3 bases: TGTGCCAGCAGCATCGGGACAGTCTATAATTCACCCCTCCACTTT. Protein product: CASSIGTVYNSPLHF.